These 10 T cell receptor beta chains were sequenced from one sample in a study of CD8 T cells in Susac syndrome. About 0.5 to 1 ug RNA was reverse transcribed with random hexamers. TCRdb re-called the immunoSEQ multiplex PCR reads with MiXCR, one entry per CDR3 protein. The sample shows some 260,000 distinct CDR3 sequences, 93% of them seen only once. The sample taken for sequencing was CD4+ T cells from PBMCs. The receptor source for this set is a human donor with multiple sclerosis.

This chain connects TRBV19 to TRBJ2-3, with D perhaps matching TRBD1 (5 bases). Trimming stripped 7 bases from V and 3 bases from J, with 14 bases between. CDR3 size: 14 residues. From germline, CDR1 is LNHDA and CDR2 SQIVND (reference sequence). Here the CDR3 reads CASNINRGTDTQYF. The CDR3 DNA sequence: TGTGCCAGTAACATCAATAGGGGTACAGATACGCAGTATTTT.

The CDR3 sequence is CSASRAVQETQYF. CDR3 nucleotides: TGCAGTGCTTCCCGGGCGGTCCAAGAGACCCAGTACTTC. The chain combines TRBV20-1 with TRBJ2-5; unclear D gene. V lost 5 bases to trimming and J lost 1 base, with 11 bases between them. CDR3 size: 13 residues. The germline V gene encodes CDR1 DFQATT and CDR2 SNEGSKA (reference sequence).

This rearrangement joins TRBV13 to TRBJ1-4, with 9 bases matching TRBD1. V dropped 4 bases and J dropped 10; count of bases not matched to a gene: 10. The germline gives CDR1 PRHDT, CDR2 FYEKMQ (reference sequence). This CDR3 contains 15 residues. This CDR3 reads CASSSPGTGLGKLFF. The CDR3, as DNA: TGTGCCAGCAGCTCCCCCGGGACAGGGCTTGGAAAACTGTTTTTT. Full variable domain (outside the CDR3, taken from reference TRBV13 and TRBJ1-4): AAGVIQSPRHLIKEKRETATLKCYPIPRHDTVYWYQQGPGQDPQFLISFYEKMQSDKGSIPDRFSAQQFSDYHSELNMSSLELGDSALYFCASSSPGTGLGKLFFGSGTQLSVL.

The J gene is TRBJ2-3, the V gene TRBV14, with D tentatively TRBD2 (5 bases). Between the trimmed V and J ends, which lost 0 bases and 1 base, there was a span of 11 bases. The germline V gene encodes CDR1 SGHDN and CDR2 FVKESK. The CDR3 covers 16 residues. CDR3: CASSQDKGVGTDTQYF. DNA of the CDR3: TGTGCCAGCAGCCAAGACAAGGGAGTGGGCACAGATACGCAGTATTTT.

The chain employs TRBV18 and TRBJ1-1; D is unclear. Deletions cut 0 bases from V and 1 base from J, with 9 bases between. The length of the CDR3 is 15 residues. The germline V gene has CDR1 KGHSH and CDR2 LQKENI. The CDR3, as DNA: TGTGCCAGCTCACCACCGTTACAACCGAACACTGAAGCTTTCTTT. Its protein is CASSPPLQPNTEAFF.

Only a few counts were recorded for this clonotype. This chain's CDR3 is CASSEAVANTGELFF. The CDR3 bases are TGTGCCAGCAGTGAAGCAGTTGCGAACACCGGGGAGCTGTTTTTT. The gene calls are TRBV6-1 and TRBJ2-2; D uncertain. V was pared by 0 bases and J by 0 bases, with 5 bases between. The CDR3 is made up of 15 amino acids. From germline, CDR1 is MNHNS and CDR2 SASEGT.

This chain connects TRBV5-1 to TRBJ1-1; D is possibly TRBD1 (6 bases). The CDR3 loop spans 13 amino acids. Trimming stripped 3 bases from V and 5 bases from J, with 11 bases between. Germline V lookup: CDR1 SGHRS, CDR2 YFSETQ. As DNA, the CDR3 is TGCGCCAGCAGCTCGGGGGCGCGTACTGAAGCTTTCTTT. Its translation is CASSSGARTEAFF.

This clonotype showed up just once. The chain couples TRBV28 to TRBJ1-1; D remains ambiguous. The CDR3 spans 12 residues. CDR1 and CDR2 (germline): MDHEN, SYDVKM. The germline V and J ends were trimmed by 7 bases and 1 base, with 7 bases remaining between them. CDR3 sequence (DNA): TGTGCCAGCAACCCCCCGAACACTGAAGCTTTCTTT. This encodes CASNPPNTEAFF.

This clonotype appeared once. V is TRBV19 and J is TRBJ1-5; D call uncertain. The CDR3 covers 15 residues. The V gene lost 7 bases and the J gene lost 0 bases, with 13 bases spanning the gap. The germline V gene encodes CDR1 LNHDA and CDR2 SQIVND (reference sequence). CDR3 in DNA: TGTGCCAGTATAGGCAGCGCCGATAGCAATCAGCCCCAGCATTTT. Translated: CASIGSADSNQPQHF.

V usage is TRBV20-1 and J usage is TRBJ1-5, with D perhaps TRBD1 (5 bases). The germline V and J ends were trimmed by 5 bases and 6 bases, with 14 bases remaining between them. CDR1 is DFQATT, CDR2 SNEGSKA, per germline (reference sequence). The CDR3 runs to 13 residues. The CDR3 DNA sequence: TGCAGTGCTGAGGGGCAGGGAGGTCAGCCCCAGCATTTT. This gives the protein CSAEGQGGQPQHF.